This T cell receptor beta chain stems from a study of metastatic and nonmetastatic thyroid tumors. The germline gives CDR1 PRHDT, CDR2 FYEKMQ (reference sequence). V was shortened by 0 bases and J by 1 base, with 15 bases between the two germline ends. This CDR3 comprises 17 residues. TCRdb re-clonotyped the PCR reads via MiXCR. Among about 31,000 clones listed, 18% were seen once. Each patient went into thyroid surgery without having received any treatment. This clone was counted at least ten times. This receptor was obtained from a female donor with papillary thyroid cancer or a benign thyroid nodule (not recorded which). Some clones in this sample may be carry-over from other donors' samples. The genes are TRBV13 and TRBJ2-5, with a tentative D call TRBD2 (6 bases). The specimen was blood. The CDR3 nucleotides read TGTGCCAGCAGCTTAGGGTCCGCAGGGACTTTCCAAGAGACCCAGTACTTC. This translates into CASSLGSAGTFQETQYF. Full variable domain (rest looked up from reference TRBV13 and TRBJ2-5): AAGVIQSPRHLIKEKRETATLKCYPIPRHDTVYWYQQGPGQDPQFLISFYEKMQSDKGSIPDRFSAQQFSDYHSELNMSSLELGDSALYFCASSLGSAGTFQETQYFGPGTRLLVL.